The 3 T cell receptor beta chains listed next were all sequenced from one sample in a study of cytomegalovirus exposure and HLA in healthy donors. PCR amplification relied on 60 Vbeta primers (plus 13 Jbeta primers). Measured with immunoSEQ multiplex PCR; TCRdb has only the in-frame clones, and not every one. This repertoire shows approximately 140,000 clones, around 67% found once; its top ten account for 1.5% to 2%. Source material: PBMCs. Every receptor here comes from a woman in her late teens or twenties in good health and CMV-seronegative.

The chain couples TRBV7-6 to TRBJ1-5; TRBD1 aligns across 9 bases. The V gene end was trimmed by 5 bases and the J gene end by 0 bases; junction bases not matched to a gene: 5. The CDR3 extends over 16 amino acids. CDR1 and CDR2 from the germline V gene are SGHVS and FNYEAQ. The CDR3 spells CASSPGTGPSNQPQHF. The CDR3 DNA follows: TGTGCCAGCAGCCCAGGGACAGGGCCTAGCAATCAGCCCCAGCATTTT.

The DNA of the CDR3 is TGTGCCAGCAGCTTGATAATGCCGGGACTAGTGATTTACAATGAGCAGTTCTTC. The encoded protein is CASSLIMPGLVIYNEQFF. The chain uses TRBV7-6 and TRBJ2-1, with 8 positions matching TRBD2. The CDR3 extends over 18 amino acids. In germline, CDR1 is SGHVS, CDR2 FNYEAQ. After removal of 3 bases from V and 4 bases from J, the junction contained 14 bases not matched to a gene.

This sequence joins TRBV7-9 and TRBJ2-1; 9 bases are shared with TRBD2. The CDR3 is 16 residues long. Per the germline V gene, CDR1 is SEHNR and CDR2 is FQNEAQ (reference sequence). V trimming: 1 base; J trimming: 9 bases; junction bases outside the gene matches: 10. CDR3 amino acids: CASSLEASGTRAEQFF. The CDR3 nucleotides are TGTGCCAGCAGCTTAGAGGCTAGCGGGACGAGGGCTGAGCAGTTCTTC.